This T cell receptor beta chain emerged from a study of radiotherapy plus CTLA-4 blockade in lung cancer. At the level of the study: Among all patients, around 19% showed objective responses, while roughly 28% had disease control. The study, taken as a whole, reports: After radiotherapy and ipilimumab, tumor-derived clones expanded in peripheral blood.

TCRdb keeps only in-frame clones here, not all; method: immunoSEQ multiplex PCR. The sample has about 88,000 clones, 72% seen once. This CDR3 contains 14 residues. The germline V gene encodes CDR1 SEHNR and CDR2 FQNEAQ (reference sequence). Trimming left V 5 bases short and J 0 bases short, with 10 bases between. About this clone: Its antigen is unknown.

V usage is TRBV7-9 and J usage is TRBJ1-1, with D unclear. Source: peripheral blood, taken from a patient treated with radiotherapy plus ipilimumab. The source of this sequence is a human donor with non-small cell lung cancer that progressed on radiotherapy plus ipilimumab. Written as DNA, the CDR3 is TGTGCCAGCAGCCCCCCAGGCCTGAACACTGAAGCTTTCTTT. Its translation: CASSPPGLNTEAFF.